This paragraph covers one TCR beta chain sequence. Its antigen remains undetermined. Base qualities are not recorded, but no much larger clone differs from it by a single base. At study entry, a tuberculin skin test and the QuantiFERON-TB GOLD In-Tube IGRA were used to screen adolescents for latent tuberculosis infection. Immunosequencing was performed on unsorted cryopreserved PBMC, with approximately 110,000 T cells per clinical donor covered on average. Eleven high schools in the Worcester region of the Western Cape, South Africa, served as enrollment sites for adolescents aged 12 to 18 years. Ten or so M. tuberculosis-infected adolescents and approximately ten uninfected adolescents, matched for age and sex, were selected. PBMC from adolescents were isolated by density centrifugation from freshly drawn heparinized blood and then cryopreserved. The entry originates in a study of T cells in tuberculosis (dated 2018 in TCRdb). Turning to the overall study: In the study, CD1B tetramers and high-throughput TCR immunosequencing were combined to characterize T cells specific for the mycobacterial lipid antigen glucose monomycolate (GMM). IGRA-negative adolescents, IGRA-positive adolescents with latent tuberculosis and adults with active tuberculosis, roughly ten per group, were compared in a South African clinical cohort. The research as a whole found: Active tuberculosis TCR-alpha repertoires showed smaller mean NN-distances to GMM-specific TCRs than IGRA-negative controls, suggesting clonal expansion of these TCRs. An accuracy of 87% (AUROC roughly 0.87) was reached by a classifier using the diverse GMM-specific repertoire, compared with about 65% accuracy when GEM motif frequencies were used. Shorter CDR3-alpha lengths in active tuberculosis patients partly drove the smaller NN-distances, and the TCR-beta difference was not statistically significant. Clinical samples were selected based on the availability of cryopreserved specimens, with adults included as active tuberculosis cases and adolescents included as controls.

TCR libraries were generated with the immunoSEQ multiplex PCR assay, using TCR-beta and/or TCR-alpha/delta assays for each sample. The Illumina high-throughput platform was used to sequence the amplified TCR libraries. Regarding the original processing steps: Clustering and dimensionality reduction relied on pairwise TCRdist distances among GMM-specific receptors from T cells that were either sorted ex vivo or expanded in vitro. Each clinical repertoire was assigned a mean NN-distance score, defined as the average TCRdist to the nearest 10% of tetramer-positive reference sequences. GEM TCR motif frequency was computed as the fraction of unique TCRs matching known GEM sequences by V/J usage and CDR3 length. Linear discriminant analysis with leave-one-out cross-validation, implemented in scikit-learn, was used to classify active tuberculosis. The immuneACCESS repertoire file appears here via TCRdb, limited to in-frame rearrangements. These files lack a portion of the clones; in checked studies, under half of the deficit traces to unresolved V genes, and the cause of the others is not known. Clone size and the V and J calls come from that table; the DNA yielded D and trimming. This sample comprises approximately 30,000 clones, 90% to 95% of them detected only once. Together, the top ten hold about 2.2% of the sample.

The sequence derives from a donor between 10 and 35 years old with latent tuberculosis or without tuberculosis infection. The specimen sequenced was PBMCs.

This receptor has the CDR3 CASSLVAGLAGRTDTQYF. The bases are TGTGCCAGCAGCTTAGTAGCCGGACTAGCGGGACGTACAGATACGCAGTATTTT. In this chain, TRBV11-3 is recombined with TRBJ2-3, and 12 bases in between align with TRBD2. The junction shows trimming of 1 base on V and 3 bases on J, and the gene matches do not reach 8 bases of it. The CDR3, from cysteine to phenylalanine, totals 18 residues. Left in the record is the CDR3 DNA by itself, 54 bases read in frame from the first base. Per the germline V gene, SGHNT is the CDR1 and YENEEA is the CDR2.